This is a list of T cell receptor beta chains from one sample in a study of PD-1 blockade in classical Hodgkin lymphoma. Profiling relied on immunoSEQ multiplex PCR, and the TCRdb table lists in-frame clones only, not all of them. The sample comprises about 40,000 clones, about 77% of which are singletons, and under 15% rests with the top ten. The material was peripheral blood mononuclear cells (PBMCs), obtained at baseline. These receptors all stem from a human donor with classical Hodgkin lymphoma. Each CDR3 is given with its conserved first and last residue. D genes are given only for firm matches.

D gene | CDR3 length | J gene | V gene | CDR3 protein | CDR3 DNA
- | 13 | TRBJ2-7 | TRBV7-2 | CASSSQTGDEQYF | TGTGCCAGCAGCTCCCAAACAGGAGACGAGCAGTACTTC
- | 14 | TRBJ2-5 | TRBV5-1 | CASSSPQGGKTQYF | TGCGCCAGCAGCTCCCCGCAGGGAGGAAAGACCCAGTACTTC
TRBD1 | 17 | TRBJ1-1 | TRBV2 | CASCDHGQGGSRTEAFF | TGTGCCAGCTGTGATCATGGACAGGGAGGAAGTCGGACTGAAGCTTTCTTT
- | 15 | TRBJ2-7 | TRBV7-9 | CASSLHGTPSYEQYF | TGTGCCAGCAGCCTCCACGGGACGCCGTCCTACGAGCAGTACTTC
TRBD1 | 16 | TRBJ2-7 | TRBV6-5 | CASSYGLGGTGDEQYF | TGTGCCAGCAGTTACGGTCTTGGTGGGACAGGGGACGAGCAGTACTTC
TRBD2 | 15 | TRBJ2-2 | TRBV7-6 | CASSFGLAGPGELFF | TGTGCCAGCAGCTTCGGGTTAGCGGGACCCGGGGAGCTGTTTTTT
- | 14 | TRBJ1-4 | TRBV7-9 | CASSPDATNEKLFF | TGTGCCAGCAGCCCAGATGCAACTAATGAAAAACTGTTTTTT
- | 15 | TRBJ2-5 | TRBV23-1 | CASSQRTENQETQYF | TGCGCCAGCAGTCAACGGACAGAGAACCAAGAGACCCAGTACTTC
- | 15 | TRBJ2-1 | TRBV4-2 | CASSQGGGGPREQFF | TGTGCCAGCAGCCAAGGGGGGGGCGGACCGAGGGAGCAGTTCTTC
- | 15 | TRBJ1-2 | TRBV7-2 | CASSLEGGDNYGYTF | TGTGCCAGCAGCTTAGAGGGCGGGGATAACTATGGCTACACCTTC